Following are 24 T cell receptor beta chains from one sample sequenced in a study of blood T cell repertoires in COVID-19. TCRdb keeps only in-frame clones here, not all; method: immunoSEQ multiplex PCR. The sample includes 140,000 to 150,000 clones, about 89% of them seen just once. Input material: peripheral blood. Source of these receptors: an older man with acute or convalescent COVID-19.

The rearrangement uses TRBV6-5 and TRBJ2-1, with TRBD1 matching over 9 bases. The CDR3 is 14 residues long. Germline-derived CDR1 and CDR2 are MNHEY and SVGAGI. After removal of 6 bases from V and 6 bases from J, the junction contained 6 bases not matched to a gene. The CDR3 sequence: CASSRDRVSNEQFF. CDR3 nucleotides: TGTGCCAGCAGCCGGGACAGGGTCAGCAATGAGCAGTTCTTC.

This chain joins TRBV3-1 (or the pseudogene TRBV3-2) and TRBJ2-2; D ambiguous. Germline-derived CDR1 and CDR2 are LGHDT and YNNKEL (reference sequence). V dropped 2 bases and J dropped 4 bases, with 2 bases sitting between them. CDR3 size: 12 residues. In DNA form, the CDR3 reads TGTGCCAGCAGCCAACTCACCGGGGAGCTGTTTTTT. This gives the protein CASSQLTGELFF.

This clone was counted once. The rearrangement joins TRBV2 to TRBJ2-7; D gene unclear. V was pared by 7 bases and J by 3 bases, with 10 bases between. CDR1 SNHLY and CDR2 FYNNEI come from the germline V gene. There are 12 residues in the CDR3. Here the CDR3 reads CASTRVGYEQYF. Here the CDR3 DNA reads TGTGCCAGCACCCGGGTTGGCTACGAGCAGTACTTC.

The chain joins TRBV19 to TRBJ2-1; tentative D call: TRBD2 (6 bases). The V end lost 0 bases, the J end lost 9 bases, and 24 bases lay between the germline ends. Looked up from germline, CDR1 is LNHDA and CDR2 is SQIVND (reference sequence). This CDR3 spans 18 amino acids. CDR3 protein: CASSIEGTLSGLHLEQFF. The CDR3, as DNA: TGTGCCAGTAGTATAGAGGGGACCTTAAGCGGACTACATCTTGAGCAGTTCTTC.

The chain recombines TRBV10-3 with TRBJ2-7; D is undetermined. In germline, CDR1 is ENHRY, CDR2 SYGVKD. This CDR3 spans 15 amino acids. The V end lost 6 bases, the J end lost 7 bases, and 22 bases lay between the germline ends. CDR3 residues: CAISKSLSSLMEQYF. In nucleotides, the CDR3 is TGTGCCATCAGCAAATCCCTAAGCTCTCTAATGGAGCAGTACTTC.

This clone was counted a single time. The chain uses TRBV3-1 (or the pseudogene TRBV3-2) and TRBJ2-3, with 7 positions matching TRBD2. The length of the CDR3 is 16 residues. Looked up from germline, CDR1 is LGHDT and CDR2 is YNNKEL (reference sequence). The junction had 7 bases not matched to a gene; V was cut back by 4 bases and J by 0 bases. The CDR3 here is CASSPGTGGSTDTQYF. CDR3 nucleotide sequence: TGTGCCAGCAGCCCAGGGACGGGGGGTAGCACAGATACGCAGTATTTT.

The rearrangement links TRBV20-1 to TRBJ2-1; tentatively, D is TRBD2 (6 bases). The CDR3 runs to 15 residues. The germline gives CDR1 DFQATT, CDR2 SNEGSKA (reference sequence). Trimming cost V 6 bases and J 0 bases, with 15 bases left between them. The CDR3 DNA sequence: TGCAGTGCCAGTACGGGAGTTAGCTCCTACAATGAGCAGTTCTTC. As protein: CSASTGVSSYNEQFF.

The gene calls are TRBV11-2 and TRBJ1-5; TRBD1 aligns across 8 bases. Germline CDR1 and CDR2: SGHAT and FQNNGV. The V and J ends lost 7 bases and 0 bases, in that order; junction bases with no gene match: 14. The CDR3 spans 18 residues. CDR3 residues: CASIPPRTGFYSNQPQHF. CDR3 coding DNA: TGTGCCAGCATTCCACCCCGGACAGGGTTCTATAGCAATCAGCCCCAGCATTTT.

In this sample, this clone turned up once. The chain joins TRBV19 to TRBJ2-1; 7 bases agree with TRBD2. This CDR3 is 15 amino acids long. The V segment lost 4 bases and the J segment 4 bases; nucleotides outside the gene matches: 7. The germline V gene has CDR1 LNHDA and CDR2 SQIVND (reference sequence). The CDR3 sequence: CASSRGEGRYNEQFF. DNA for the CDR3: TGTGCCAGTAGTAGGGGGGAGGGGAGATACAATGAGCAGTTCTTC.

J is TRBJ1-1 and V is TRBV18, with D tentatively TRBD1 (5 bases). This CDR3 has 13 residues. CDR1 is KGHSH, CDR2 LQKENI, per germline. The V and J ends lost 5 bases and 2 bases respectively, with 9 bases between them. In DNA, the CDR3 is TGTGCCAGCTCAGCAGGGCCCAACACTGAAGCTTTCTTT. Translating it yields CASSAGPNTEAFF. Using reference TRBV18 and TRBJ1-1 for the parts outside the CDR3, the full variable domain is NAGVMQNPRHLVRRRGQEARLRCSPMKGHSHVYWYRQLPEEGLKFMVYLQKENIIDESGMPKERFSAEFPKEGPSILRIQQVVRGDSAAYFCASSAGPNTEAFFGQGTRLTVV.

The rearrangement joins TRBV19 to TRBJ2-1; D remains unclear. This CDR3 has 13 residues. Trimming stripped 5 bases from V and 8 bases from J, with 13 bases between. Germline V gene sequence: CDR1 LNHDA, CDR2 SQIVND (reference sequence). The CDR3 DNA is TGTGCCAGTAGTCCCGGTGGGCATTATGAGCAGTTCTTC. Translating it yields CASSPGGHYEQFF.

The chain links TRBV5-1 to TRBJ2-5; D might be TRBD2 (5 bases). Trimming left V 0 bases short and J 4 bases short, with 10 bases between. The CDR3 is 14 amino acids. Looked up from germline, CDR1 is SGHRS and CDR2 is YFSETQ. CDR3 sequence reads: CASSLAAGGETQYF. In nucleotides, the CDR3 is TGCGCCAGCAGCTTGGCGGCCGGAGGAGAGACCCAGTACTTC.

The chain carries TRBV6-1 and TRBJ2-3, with D perhaps TRBD2 (5 bases). The germline V gene encodes CDR1 MNHNS and CDR2 SASEGT. Trimming pared 1 base from V and 4 bases from J, leaving 6 bases between. The CDR3 loop spans 13 amino acids. CDR3 DNA sequence: TGTGCCAGCAGTGAAGGGGGAGCAGATACGCAGTATTTT. Protein sequence: CASSEGGADTQYF.

This clone appeared a single time. The gene calls are TRBV2 and TRBJ1-4; D is ambiguous. Germline CDR1 and CDR2: SNHLY and FYNNEI. Trimming took 6 bases from V and 0 from J, leaving 5 bases between them. CDR3 length: 13 amino acids. CDR3 sequence (DNA): TGTGCCAGCAGGGCTTCAACTAATGAAAAACTGTTTTTT. It encodes CASRASTNEKLFF.

The V gene is TRBV7-2, the J gene TRBJ2-7; 8 bases match TRBD1. Germline V gene sequence: CDR1 SGHTA, CDR2 FQGNSA. V was pared by 1 base and J by 7 bases, with 6 bases of the junction left unmatched. The CDR3 covers 14 residues. Here the CDR3 reads CASSLGQGSWEQYF. In nucleotides, the CDR3 is TGTGCCAGCAGCTTAGGACAGGGGTCTTGGGAGCAGTACTTC.

V gene TRBV19 combines with J gene TRBJ1-2; perhaps TRBD1 as D (6 bases). Germline values: CDR1 LNHDA, CDR2 SQIVND (reference sequence). V was pared by 8 bases and J by 0 bases, with 16 bases between. This CDR3 is built from 15 residues. Written as DNA, the CDR3 is TGTGCCAGTCTAAAGACAGGAGCTTCTAACTATGGCTACACCTTC. This gives the protein CASLKTGASNYGYTF.

This clone has only one observation. This chain uses TRBV28 with TRBJ2-1, with D perhaps TRBD2 (6 bases). Germline V lookup: CDR1 MDHEN, CDR2 SYDVKM. The V end was cut by 8 bases, the J end by 5 bases, with 16 bases between. The CDR3 consists of 14 residues. The DNA of the CDR3 is TGTGCCAGCGGGACGGGACTTCGAAACAATGAGCAGTTCTTC. It specifies CASGTGLRNNEQFF.

V and J are TRBV5-1 and TRBJ2-2; 14 bases align to TRBD2. The CDR3 contains 16 residues. V shed 3 bases, J shed 8 bases, and the junction held 6 bases outside the gene matches. Germline V CDR1 and CDR2: SGHRS, YFSETQ. This CDR3 reads CASSSGLAGAAGELFF. CDR3 DNA sequence: TGCGCCAGCAGCTCGGGACTAGCGGGGGCCGCGGGGGAGCTGTTTTTT.

V is TRBV19 and J is TRBJ1-3, with D hard to call. The CDR3 contains 12 residues. Germline V lookup: CDR1 LNHDA, CDR2 SQIVND (reference sequence). V lost 7 bases and J 2 bases, leaving 6 bases between the germline ends. The chain's CDR3 is CASKRAGNTIYF. The CDR3 coding sequence is TGTGCCAGTAAGAGGGCTGGAAACACCATATATTTT.

The V and J genes are TRBV7-9 and TRBJ2-3; 10 bases line up with TRBD2. The germline CDR1 and CDR2 sequences are SEHNR and FQNEAQ (reference sequence). The CDR3 sequence is 16 residues long. Germline trimming cut 5 bases from V and 4 bases from J; bases unmatched to any gene: 9. The CDR3 DNA is TGTGCCAGCAGCGGTCGCTTGCTAGCGGGAGCAGATACGCAGTATTTT. Translation gives CASSGRLLAGADTQYF.

The chain has TRBV28 and TRBJ2-5; possible D gene TRBD1, 5 bases. V lost 7 bases and J lost 1, with 25 bases in between. This CDR3 has 18 residues. Looked up from germline, CDR1 is MDHEN and CDR2 is SYDVKM. In nucleotides, the CDR3 is TGTGCCAGCAAGCCATCGCCCCCCCGACAGAACCTCCAAGAGACCCAGTACTTC. It specifies CASKPSPPRQNLQETQYF.

The CDR3 reads CASSPRGQGEKLFF. The DNA of the CDR3 is TGCGCCAGCAGCCCCCGCGGACAGGGCGAAAAACTGTTTTTT. The V and J genes are TRBV5-1 and TRBJ1-4, with 8 bases matching TRBD1. The germline V gene encodes CDR1 SGHRS and CDR2 YFSETQ. The length of the CDR3 is 14 residues. V trimming: 4 bases; J trimming: 8 bases; junction bases outside the gene matches: 7.

V is TRBV28 and J is TRBJ1-2, with unresolved D. The V end lost 6 bases, the J end lost 4 bases, and 12 bases lay between the germline ends. The CDR3 contains 13 residues. CDR1 is MDHEN, CDR2 SYDVKM, per germline. The CDR3 loop reads CASSKSISYGYTF. For the CDR3, the DNA is TGTGCCAGCAGCAAGTCGATTAGCTATGGCTACACCTTC.

V usage is TRBV5-1 and J usage is TRBJ1-2, with 7 bases lining up with TRBD1. J gave up 6 bases and V 2 bases, and 7 bases lay outside the gene matches. Germline CDR1 is SGHRS and CDR2 is YFSETQ. CDR3 length: 14 residues. The CDR3 sequence: CASSLRQGEDGYTF. The CDR3 nucleotides are TGCGCCAGCAGCTTACGACAGGGTGAGGATGGCTACACCTTC.